These T cell receptor beta chains were read from a single sample in a study of blood T cell repertoires in COVID-19. Profiled with immunoSEQ multiplex PCR; TCRdb holds only in-frame clones, not every one. Here the sample spans hundreds of thousands of clones, just over 85% being singletons. Specimen: PBMCs or T cells enriched from blood (not recorded which). The origin of the receptors is a middle-aged man who had recovered from COVID-19. Each CDR3 is given with its conserved first and last residue. A D gene is named only where the DNA matches it firmly. Clone size is stated in some rows and not others, as once, few, many or a class when expanded.

D gene | J gene | V gene | clone size | CDR3 DNA | CDR3 protein
TRBD1 | TRBJ2-7 | TRBV18 | . | TGTGCCAGCTCACCGAACCGGGACAGGGGGCGGAACGAGCAGTACTTC | CASSPNRDRGRNEQYF
. | TRBJ2-1 | TRBV5-1 | . | TGCGCCAGCAGCTTGGTTGGGGGGACCTACAATGAGCAGTTCTTC | CASSLVGGTYNEQFF
. | TRBJ2-5 | TRBV6-5 | . | TGTGCCAGCGTCGCTATTCGGGAGACCCAGTACTTC | CASVAIRETQYF
. | TRBJ2-7 | TRBV28 | . | TGTGCCAGCAGTTCCGGGAGCTCGAACGAGCAGTACTTC | CASSSGSSNEQYF
. | TRBJ1-4 | TRBV29-1 | . | TGCAGCGTTGGTGGGGCGGGGTACGAAAAACTGTTTTTT | CSVGGAGYEKLFF
TRBD1 | TRBJ1-3 | TRBV5-1 | . | TGCGCCAGCAGCTTGGAATACAGGGGGCTAGGAAACACCATATATTTT | CASSLEYRGLGNTIYF
. | TRBJ1-1 | TRBV6-5 | . | TGTGCCAGCAGTCAGATGGGCGTCGGGGAAGTTTTCTTT | CASSQMGVGEVFF
. | TRBJ1-2 | TRBV2 | . | TGTGCCAGCAGTGAAATCAGGGACTATGGCTACACCTTC | CASSEIRDYGYTF
. | TRBJ2-1 | TRBV15 | . | TGTGCCACCAGCAGACCTCTAGGACTCAGGTACAATGAGCAGTTCTTC | CATSRPLGLRYNEQFF
. | TRBJ1-5 | TRBV7-8 | . | TGTGCCAGCAGCTTAGATGTAGTCACGGGGACCCAGCATTTT | CASSLDVVTGTQHF
. | TRBJ2-2 | TRBV9 | . | TGTGCCAGCAGCGTAGGAGGCACCGGGGAGCTGTTTTTT | CASSVGGTGELFF
. | TRBJ2-7 | TRBV5-1 | once | TGCGCCAGCAGCTCCGCCGCGGGCTACGAGCAGTACTTC | CASSSAAGYEQYF
. | TRBJ2-6 | TRBV19 | . | TGTGCCAGTAGTATAGGAACAGGGACTGGGGCCAACGTCCTGACTTTC | CASSIGTGTGANVLTF
. | TRBJ2-1 | TRBV7-9 | . | TGTGCCAGCAGTCTGACTAATAACAATGAGCAGTTCTTC | CASSLTNNNEQFF
TRBD2 | TRBJ2-3 | TRBV9 | . | TGTGCCAGCAGCGCCGGGGCGAGTAGCGGGGAGACAGATACGCAGTATTTT | CASSAGASSGETDTQYF
. | TRBJ2-7 | TRBV2 | . | TGTGCCAGCAGTGAGGGCCCAAATAGAAACTACGAGCAGTACTTC | CASSEGPNRNYEQYF
. | TRBJ1-1 | TRBV7-8 | . | TGTGCCAGCAGTTTGCCGCGAGTCAAGAACACTGAAGCTTTCTTT | CASSLPRVKNTEAFF
. | TRBJ1-5 | TRBV7-9 | . | TGTGCCAGCAGCTTATCGACCCCTTGGGAGTCCCAGCATTTT | CASSLSTPWESQHF
. | TRBJ2-7 | TRBV6-1 | . | TGTGCCAGCAGTGAACCCGCCTACGAGCAGTACTTC | CASSEPAYEQYF
. | TRBJ1-2 | TRBV15 | few | TGTGCCACCAGCTTTGGCAGCTATGGCTACACCTTC | CATSFGSYGYTF
TRBD1 | TRBJ2-1 | TRBV7-2 | . | TGTGCCAGCAGAAAACAGGGGTCTTCCTACAATGAGCAGTTCTTC | CASRKQGSSYNEQFF
TRBD1 | TRBJ1-3 | TRBV7-6 | . | TGTGCCAGCAGCTCCTTGACAGGGGCCTCTGGAAACACCATATATTTT | CASSSLTGASGNTIYF
. | TRBJ2-1 | TRBV11-2 | . | TGTGCCAGCAGCGGCGGGTTAGCGGAACACAATGAGCAGTTCTTC | CASSGGLAEHNEQFF
. | TRBJ1-4 | TRBV11-2 | . | TGTGCCAGCAGCAAAGAGGGCTCAACTAATGAAAAACTGTTTTTT | CASSKEGSTNEKLFF
. | TRBJ2-1 | TRBV5-4 | . | TGTGCCAGCAGCTCCGCGATGACTCGTTCGGCCGATGAGCAGTTCTTC | CASSSAMTRSADEQFF
TRBD1 | TRBJ1-1 | TRBV6-1 | . | TGTGCCAGCAGTGAGGGACAGGGTGAAGCTTTCTTT | CASSEGQGEAFF
TRBD1 | TRBJ1-5 | TRBV10-2 | . | TGCGCCAGTTCAGGACAGGGGCTTAATCAGCCCCAGCATTTT | CASSGQGLNQPQHF
TRBD2 | TRBJ2-7 | TRBV6-4 | . | TGTGCCAGCAGTCCTAGCGGCGCTTCCTACGAGCAGTACTTC | CASSPSGASYEQYF
TRBD2 | TRBJ2-1 | TRBV19 | . | TGTGCCAGTAGTATAGATCTATTTAGCGGGATGTACAATGAGCAGTTCTTC | CASSIDLFSGMYNEQFF
. | TRBJ2-1 | TRBV21-1 | . | TGTGCCAGCAGCAGTACAGGGGGCAAACACAATGAGCAGTTCTTC | CASSSTGGKHNEQFF
TRBD1 | TRBJ1-2 | TRBV10-2 | . | TGCGCCAGCAGTGGACAGGGGAGTGGCTATGGCTACACCTTC | CASSGQGSGYGYTF
. | TRBJ1-5 | TRBV10-2 | once | TGCGCCAGCTCCAGAGGGTTCAATCAGCCCCAGCATTTT | CASSRGFNQPQHF
. | TRBJ2-7 | TRBV5-1 | . | TGCGCCAGCAGCCGGGGGGCCGACTACGAGCAGTACTTC | CASSRGADYEQYF
TRBD1 | TRBJ2-3 | TRBV4-2 | few | TGTGCCAGCAGCGAGACAGGGGAGGTTGCAGATACGCAGTATTTT | CASSETGEVADTQYF
TRBD1 | TRBJ1-2 | TRBV18 | . | TGTGCCAGCTCACCGCCACCCGGGACAGGGGGAAACTATGGCTACACCTTC | CASSPPPGTGGNYGYTF
. | TRBJ2-1 | TRBV20-1 | . | TGCAGTGCTAGTTCCTACGATGAGCAGTTCTTC | CSASSYDEQFF
TRBD1 | TRBJ1-2 | TRBV12-3/TRBV12-4 | . | TGTGCCAGCAGTCCAGGGGGCGCGGGGGGCTACACCTTC | CASSPGGAGGYTF
TRBD1 | TRBJ2-3 | TRBV29-1 | . | TGCAGCGTTGCCGACAGGGGCACAGATACGCAGTATTTT | CSVADRGTDTQYF
TRBD1 | TRBJ1-5 | TRBV2 | . | TGTGCCAGCAGGGAGGGACAGGGCACCTTTAGCAATCAGCCCCAGCATTTT | CASREGQGTFSNQPQHF
TRBD2 | TRBJ2-1 | TRBV11-3 | . | TGTGCCAGCAGTTGGGCTAGCGGGGGGGGAGAGCAGTTCTTC | CASSWASGGGEQFF
. | TRBJ2-4 | TRBV11-2 | . | TGTGCCAGCAGCACCGGGACTCCCCTCACGGACATTCAGTACTTC | CASSTGTPLTDIQYF
. | TRBJ2-3 | TRBV10-3 | . | TGTGCCATCAGCGGGGCCGTCGGGGGGCCGAGCACAGATACGCAGTATTTT | CAISGAVGGPSTDTQYF
TRBD1 | TRBJ1-6 | TRBV9 | once | TGTGCCAGCAGCGTCGGGACAGACTATAATTCACCCCTCCACTTT | CASSVGTDYNSPLHF
. | TRBJ1-4 | TRBV30 | . | TGTGCCTGGAGTAGGGGACTTGAAGAAAAACTGTTTTTT | CAWSRGLEEKLFF
. | TRBJ2-1 | TRBV27 | . | TGTGCCAGCAGTTTTAGGGCGGGAATTATGGGTGAGCAGTTCTTC | CASSFRAGIMGEQFF
. | TRBJ2-7 | TRBV7-9 | . | TGTGCCAGCAGCTTAGGTCAAAATCCCTACGAGCAGTACTTC | CASSLGQNPYEQYF
. | TRBJ2-7 | TRBV4-1 | . | TGCGCCAGCAGCCAGCCCTATATTTCCTACGAGCAGTACTTC | CASSQPYISYEQYF
. | TRBJ1-1 | TRBV2 | . | TGTGCCAGCAGTGAAGCTCTCGTCGGTCAGGGGAGAACTGAAGCTTTCTTT | CASSEALVGQGRTEAFF
. | TRBJ1-5 | TRBV5-5 | . | TGTGCCAGCAGCTTGGTACAGGGTAATCAGCCCCAGCATTTT | CASSLVQGNQPQHF
. | TRBJ2-3 | TRBV1 | . | TGCACCAGCAGCGAGGGGGGGCCCACAGATACGCAGTATTTT | CTSSEGGPTDTQYF